A single T cell receptor (beta chain) is shown here with its context. Its antigen is still unknown. No base-level quality is on record; no much larger clone is a single base apart. The CDR3 runs 15 residues from the cysteine to the phenylalanine. Left in the record is the CDR3 DNA by itself, 45 bases read in frame from the first base. The germline V gene gives CDR1 as MNHEY and CDR2 as SVGAGI. Trimming leaves V shorter by 5 bases and J shorter by 6 bases, with the junction holding 8 bases beyond the gene matches. Peripheral blood CD8+ and CD4+ T cells from healthy donors, Susac syndrome patients and multiple sclerosis patients were profiled using high-throughput TCR beta sequencing. Healthy donors were age- and sex-matched controls. CD8+ TEMRA cells were enriched by FACS, while bulk CD8+ and CD4+ T cells were purified by magnetic negative isolation. Blood was drawn into EDTA tubes, processed within 24 hours, and PBMCs were isolated by density gradient centrifugation. PBMCs intended for TCR sequencing were frozen in liquid nitrogen and were later thawed in a 37 degrees C water bath. A purity of at least 90% was achieved for sorted or isolated CD4+, CD8+ and CD8+ TEMRA cells.

This sample was taken from a study of CD8 T cells in Susac syndrome (dated 2019 in TCRdb). Background for the entire study: The study used repertoire sequencing to test whether antigen drove CD8+ T cell activation and differentiation in Susac syndrome. Broad study findings and their caveats: The number of individuals in the TCR sequencing and HLA analysis was acknowledged as relatively small.

RNA was extracted using the RNeasy kit, and about 0.5 to 1 ug of the RNA was reverse transcribed with random hexamers. The immunoSEQ multiplex PCR assay, which covers 54 Vbeta and 13 Jbeta segments, was used to amplify TCR beta CDR3 regions. PCR amplification bias was corrected using a synthetic template baseline for primer optimization and computational correction. In the source study's methods: Reads were annotated to V, D and J genes according to IMGT and were analyzed with immunoSEQ Analyzer, with only productive sequences retained. To calculate clonality, Shannon entropy was normalized by log2 of the number of productive unique sequences and then subtracted from one. For each patient and control, public and private clones were evaluated within the 100 most prevalent clones. Susac-specific clones were defined as absent from healthy and MS cohorts, around 1,000 published viral clones and other ImmuneACCESS disease sequences. The public reads were reprocessed in TCRdb via fastp at Q25 and MiXCR, keeping in-frame beta chains. Entries are consolidated by CDR3 protein sequence, retaining the most common genes and DNA. The V and J calls reflect TCRdb's pipeline rather than the authors' work. The sample includes more than 95,000 distinct CDR3 sequences, with around 94% observed a single time. The top ten hold roughly 0.087% of the sample.

The chain is encoded by TRBV6-5 joined to TRBJ2-1; TRBD1 agrees with 9 junctional bases. Sequencing was performed on CD4+ T cells from PBMCs. This TCR came from a human donor in good health. The CDR3 region reads CASSDPGQGINEQFF. The DNA sequence reads TGTGCCAGCAGTGACCCGGGACAGGGAATCAATGAGCAGTTCTTC.